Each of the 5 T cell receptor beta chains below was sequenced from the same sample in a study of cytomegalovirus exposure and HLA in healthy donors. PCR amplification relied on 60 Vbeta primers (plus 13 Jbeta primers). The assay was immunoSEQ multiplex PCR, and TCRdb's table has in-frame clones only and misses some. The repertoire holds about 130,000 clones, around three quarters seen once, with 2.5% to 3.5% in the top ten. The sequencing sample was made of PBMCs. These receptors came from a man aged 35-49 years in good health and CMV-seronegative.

The CDR3 loop reads CASSLVSGSWSYEQYF. Written as DNA, the CDR3 is TGTGCCAGCAGCTTGGTCTCAGGGTCGTGGTCCTACGAGCAGTACTTC. This chain links TRBV5-4 with TRBJ2-7, with a tentative D call TRBD1 (5 bases). The V gene's germline CDR1 is SGHNT and CDR2 YYREEE (reference sequence). Trimming took 0 bases from V and 1 from J, leaving 14 bases between them. The CDR3 length is 16 residues.

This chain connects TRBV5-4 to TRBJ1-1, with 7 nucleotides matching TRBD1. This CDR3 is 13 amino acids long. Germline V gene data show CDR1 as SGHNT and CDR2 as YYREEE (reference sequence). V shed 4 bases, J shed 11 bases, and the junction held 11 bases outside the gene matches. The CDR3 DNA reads TGTGCCAGCAGCCCCCAGCTGACAGGGTATGCTTTCTTT. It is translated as CASSPQLTGYAFF.

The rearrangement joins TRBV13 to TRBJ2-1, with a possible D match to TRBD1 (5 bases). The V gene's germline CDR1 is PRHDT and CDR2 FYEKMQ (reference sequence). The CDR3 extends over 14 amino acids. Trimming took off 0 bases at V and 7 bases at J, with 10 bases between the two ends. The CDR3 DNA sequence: TGTGCCAGCAGCTTAGGCGGGCAGGGAAATGAGCAGTTCTTC. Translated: CASSLGGQGNEQFF. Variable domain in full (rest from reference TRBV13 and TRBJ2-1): AAGVIQSPRHLIKEKRETATLKCYPIPRHDTVYWYQQGPGQDPQFLISFYEKMQSDKGSIPDRFSAQQFSDYHSELNMSSLELGDSALYFCASSLGGQGNEQFFGPGTRLTVL.

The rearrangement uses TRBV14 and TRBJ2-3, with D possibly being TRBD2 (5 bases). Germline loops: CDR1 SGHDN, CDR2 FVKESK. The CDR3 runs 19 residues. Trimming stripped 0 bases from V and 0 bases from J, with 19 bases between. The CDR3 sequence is CASSQDFWGSAYSTDTQYF. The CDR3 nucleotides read TGTGCCAGCAGCCAAGATTTTTGGGGTAGCGCCTATAGCACAGATACGCAGTATTTT.

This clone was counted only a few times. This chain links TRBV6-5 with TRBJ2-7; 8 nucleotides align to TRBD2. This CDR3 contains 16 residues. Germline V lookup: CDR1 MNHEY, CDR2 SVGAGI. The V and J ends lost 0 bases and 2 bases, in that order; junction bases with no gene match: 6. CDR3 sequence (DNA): TGTGCCAGCAGTTACTCTTCCGGGGGGGCAACCTACGAGCAGTACTTC. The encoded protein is CASSYSSGGATYEQYF.